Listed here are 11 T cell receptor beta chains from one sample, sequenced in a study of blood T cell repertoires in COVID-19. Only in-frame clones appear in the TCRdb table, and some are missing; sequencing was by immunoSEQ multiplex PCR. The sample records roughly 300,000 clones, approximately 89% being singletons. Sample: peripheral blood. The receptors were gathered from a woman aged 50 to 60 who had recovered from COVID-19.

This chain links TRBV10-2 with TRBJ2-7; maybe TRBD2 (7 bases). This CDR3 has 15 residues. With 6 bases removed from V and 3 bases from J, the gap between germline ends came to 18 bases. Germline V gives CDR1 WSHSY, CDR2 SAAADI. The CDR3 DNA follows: TGCGCCAGCAGCATATTTGGGGGGGCGATCTACGAGCAGTACTTC. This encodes CASSIFGGAIYEQYF.

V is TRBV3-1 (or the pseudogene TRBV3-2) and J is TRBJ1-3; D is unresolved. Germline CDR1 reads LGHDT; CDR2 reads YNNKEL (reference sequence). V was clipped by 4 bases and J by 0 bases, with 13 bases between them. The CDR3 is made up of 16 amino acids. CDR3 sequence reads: CASSPGVFYSGNTIYF. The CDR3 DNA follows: TGTGCCAGCAGCCCCGGGGTCTTTTACTCTGGAAACACCATATATTTT.

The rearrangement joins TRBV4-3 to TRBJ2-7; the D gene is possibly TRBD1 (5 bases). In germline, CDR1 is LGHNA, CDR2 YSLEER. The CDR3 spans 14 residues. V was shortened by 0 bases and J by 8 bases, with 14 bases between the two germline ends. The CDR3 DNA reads TGCGCCAGCAGCCAAGATCGACAGCTAACCAAGCAGTACTTC. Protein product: CASSQDRQLTKQYF.

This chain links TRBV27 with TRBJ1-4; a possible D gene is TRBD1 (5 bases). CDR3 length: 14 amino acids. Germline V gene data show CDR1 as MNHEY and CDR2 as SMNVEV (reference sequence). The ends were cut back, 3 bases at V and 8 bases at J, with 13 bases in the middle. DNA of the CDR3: TGTGCCAGCAGTTTCCGGGGGTCGCGGGAAAAACTGTTTTTT. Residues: CASSFRGSREKLFF.

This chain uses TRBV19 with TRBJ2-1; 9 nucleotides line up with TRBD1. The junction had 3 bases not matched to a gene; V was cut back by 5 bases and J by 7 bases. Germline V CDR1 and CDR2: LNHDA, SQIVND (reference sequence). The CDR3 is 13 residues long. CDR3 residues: CASSGTGFNEQFF. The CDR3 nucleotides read TGTGCCAGTAGTGGGACAGGGTTTAATGAGCAGTTCTTC.

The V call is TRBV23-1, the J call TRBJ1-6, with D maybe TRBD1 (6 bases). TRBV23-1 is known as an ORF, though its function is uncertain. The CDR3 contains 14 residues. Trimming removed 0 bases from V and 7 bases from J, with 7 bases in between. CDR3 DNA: TGCGCCAGCAGTCAATCAAGGGGGAATTCACCCCTCCACTTT. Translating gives CASSQSRGNSPLHF.

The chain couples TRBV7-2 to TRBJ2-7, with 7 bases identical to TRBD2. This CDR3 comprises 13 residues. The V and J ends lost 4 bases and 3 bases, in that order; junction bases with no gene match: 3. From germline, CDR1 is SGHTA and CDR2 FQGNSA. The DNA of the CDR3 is TGTGCCAGCAGCTGGGGGGGTATCTACGAGCAGTACTTC. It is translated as CASSWGGIYEQYF.

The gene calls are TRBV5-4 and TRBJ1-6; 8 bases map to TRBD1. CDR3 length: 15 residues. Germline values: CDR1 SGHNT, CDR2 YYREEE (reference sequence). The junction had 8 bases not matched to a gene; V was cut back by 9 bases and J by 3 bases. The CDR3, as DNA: TGTGCCACCAAGATGACAGGGGACTATAATTCACCCCTCCACTTT. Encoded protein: CATKMTGDYNSPLHF.

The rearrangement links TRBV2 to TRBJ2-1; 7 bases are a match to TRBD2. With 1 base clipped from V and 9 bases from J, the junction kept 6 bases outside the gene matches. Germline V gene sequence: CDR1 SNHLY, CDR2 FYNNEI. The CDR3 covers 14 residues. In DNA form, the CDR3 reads TGTGCCAGCAGTGAAGTTTTAACTAGCGTTGAGCAGTTCTTC. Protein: CASSEVLTSVEQFF.

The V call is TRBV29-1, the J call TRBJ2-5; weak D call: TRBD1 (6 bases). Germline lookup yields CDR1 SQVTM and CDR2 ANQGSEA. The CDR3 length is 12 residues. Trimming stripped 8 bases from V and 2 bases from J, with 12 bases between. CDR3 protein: CSFLQGQETQYF. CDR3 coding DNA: TGCAGCTTTCTGCAGGGGCAAGAGACCCAGTACTTC.

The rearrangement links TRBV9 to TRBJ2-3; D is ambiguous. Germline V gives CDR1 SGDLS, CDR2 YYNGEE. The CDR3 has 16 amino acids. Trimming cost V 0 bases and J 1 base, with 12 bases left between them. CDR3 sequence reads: CASSVAQRAGTDTQYF. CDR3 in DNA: TGTGCCAGCAGCGTAGCCCAGCGAGCAGGCACAGATACGCAGTATTTT.